A selection of T cell receptor beta chains follows, all from one sample in a study of blood T cells in healthy people across ages. From the 5' RACE reads, TCRdb called clonotypes with MiXCR, one entry per CDR3 protein. This sample has about 1.7 million distinct CDR3 sequences; approximately 30% occur once, and the top ten carry 7.7%. Material for sequencing was blood. The receptors were sampled from a woman younger than 45 in good health. Both conserved end residues are part of each CDR3. The D gene is left open where the match is weak. Size is omitted from some rows. Given values are once, few, many or a class for expanded clones.

j_call: TRBJ2-5
d_call: TRBD2
v_call: TRBV4-2
clone_size: NA
cdr3_length: 16
cdr3_aa: CANSQDAGGKEETQYF
cdr3_nt: TGTGCCAACAGCCAAGATGCGGGAGGAAAGGAAGAGACCCAGTACTTC

j_call: TRBJ2-7
d_call: NA
v_call: TRBV29-1
clone_size: many
cdr3_length: 14
cdr3_aa: CSVKRFSSSEEQYF
cdr3_nt: TGCAGCGTTAAACGATTTAGCAGCTCAGAGGAGCAGTACTTC

j_call: TRBJ2-7
d_call: NA
v_call: TRBV5-1
clone_size: many
cdr3_length: 15
cdr3_aa: CASSFALRHSYEQYF
cdr3_nt: TGCGCCAGCAGCTTTGCATTAAGACATTCCTACGAGCAGTACTTC

j_call: TRBJ2-3
d_call: TRBD2
v_call: TRBV12-3/TRBV12-4
clone_size: few
cdr3_length: 17
cdr3_aa: CASSSWTSGRFTDTQYF
cdr3_nt: TGTGCCAGCAGTTCCTGGACTAGCGGGAGATTCACAGATACGCAGTATTTT

j_call: TRBJ1-4
d_call: NA
v_call: TRBV19
clone_size: NA
cdr3_length: 14
cdr3_aa: CASSEVGTNEKLFF
cdr3_nt: TGTGCCAGTAGTGAGGTGGGAACTAATGAAAAACTGTTTTTT

j_call: TRBJ2-1
d_call: NA
v_call: TRBV12-3/TRBV12-4
clone_size: few
cdr3_length: 15
cdr3_aa: CASRPEAYSYNEQFF
cdr3_nt: TGTGCCAGCAGACCCGAAGCCTACTCCTACAATGAGCAGTTCTTC

j_call: TRBJ1-1
d_call: NA
v_call: TRBV10-3
clone_size: few
cdr3_length: 15
cdr3_aa: CAISENWLNNTEAFF
cdr3_nt: TGTGCCATCAGTGAGAATTGGCTGAATAACACTGAAGCTTTCTTT

j_call: TRBJ1-6
d_call: NA
v_call: TRBV5-1
clone_size: few
cdr3_length: 14
cdr3_aa: CASSPMVGNSPLHF
cdr3_nt: TGCGCCAGCAGCCCGATGGTGGGAAATTCACCCCTCCACTTT

j_call: TRBJ2-5
d_call: NA
v_call: TRBV12-3/TRBV12-4
clone_size: NA
cdr3_length: 15
cdr3_aa: CASSTLSSLFETQYF
cdr3_nt: TGTGCCAGCAGTACGCTTTCGAGCCTTTTCGAGACCCAGTACTTC

j_call: TRBJ2-1
d_call: NA
v_call: TRBV29-1
clone_size: many
cdr3_length: 12
cdr3_aa: CSSSQVNNEQFF
cdr3_nt: TGCAGCTCCTCCCAGGTAAACAATGAGCAGTTCTTC

j_call: TRBJ2-5
d_call: NA
v_call: TRBV6-6
clone_size: many
cdr3_length: 14
cdr3_aa: CASSYGTLQETQYF
cdr3_nt: TGTGCCAGCAGTTACGGCACCCTCCAAGAGACCCAGTACTTC

j_call: TRBJ2-1
d_call: NA
v_call: TRBV3-1
clone_size: few
cdr3_length: 17
cdr3_aa: CASSQSWRDSSYNEQFF
cdr3_nt: TGTGCCAGCAGCCAGAGTTGGCGGGACAGCTCCTACAATGAGCAGTTCTTC

j_call: TRBJ2-1
d_call: NA
v_call: TRBV12-3/TRBV12-4
clone_size: NA
cdr3_length: 15
cdr3_aa: CASSLFGQGYNEQFF
cdr3_nt: TGTGCCAGCAGCTTATTTGGCCAGGGTTACAATGAGCAGTTCTTC

j_call: TRBJ1-1
d_call: NA
v_call: TRBV29-1
clone_size: few
cdr3_length: 11
cdr3_aa: CSARTVLEAFF
cdr3_nt: TGCAGCGCTCGGACAGTTCTTGAAGCTTTCTTT

j_call: TRBJ2-1
d_call: NA
v_call: TRBV24-1
clone_size: many
cdr3_length: 11
cdr3_aa: CATSAGYEQFF
cdr3_nt: TGTGCCACCAGTGCGGGGTATGAGCAGTTCTTC

j_call: TRBJ2-7
d_call: NA
v_call: TRBV12-3/TRBV12-4
clone_size: few
cdr3_length: 16
cdr3_aa: CASSPLTGSRSYEQYF
cdr3_nt: TGTGCCAGCAGTCCCCTAACAGGGTCACGCTCCTACGAGCAGTACTTC

j_call: TRBJ1-1
d_call: NA
v_call: TRBV27
clone_size: NA
cdr3_length: 12
cdr3_aa: CASSLDGFEAFF
cdr3_nt: TGTGCCAGCAGTTTGGACGGGTTTGAAGCTTTCTTT

j_call: TRBJ1-6
d_call: TRBD1
v_call: TRBV7-9
clone_size: many
cdr3_length: 16
cdr3_aa: CASSSGQSSYNSPLHF
cdr3_nt: TGTGCCAGCAGCTCGGGACAGAGCTCCTATAATTCACCCCTCCACTTT

j_call: TRBJ2-1
d_call: NA
v_call: TRBV3-1
clone_size: NA
cdr3_length: 12
cdr3_aa: CASSPLSHEQFF
cdr3_nt: TGTGCCAGCAGCCCCCTCTCCCATGAGCAGTTCTTC

j_call: TRBJ2-7
d_call: NA
v_call: TRBV11-2
clone_size: few
cdr3_length: 15
cdr3_aa: CASSLIIERGYEQYF
cdr3_nt: TGTGCCAGCAGCTTAATTATCGAGAGGGGCTACGAGCAGTACTTC

j_call: TRBJ2-5
d_call: NA
v_call: TRBV6-6
clone_size: NA
cdr3_length: 11
cdr3_aa: CASCHIRVQYF
cdr3_nt: TGTGCCAGCTGTCACATTCGAGTGCAGTACTTC

j_call: TRBJ2-7
d_call: NA
v_call: TRBV21-1
clone_size: few
cdr3_length: 15
cdr3_aa: CASSKGCGGDGEQYF
cdr3_nt: TGTGCCAGCAGCAAAGGATGTGGGGGGGACGGGGAGCAGTACTTC

j_call: TRBJ1-4
d_call: NA
v_call: TRBV2
clone_size: NA
cdr3_length: 15
cdr3_aa: CASSESRATNEKLFF
cdr3_nt: TGTGCCAGCAGTGAATCGCGCGCAACTAATGAAAAACTGTTTTTT

j_call: TRBJ1-2
d_call: NA
v_call: TRBV3-1
clone_size: few
cdr3_length: 12
cdr3_aa: CASSRFEVGYTF
cdr3_nt: TGTGCCAGCAGCCGCTTTGAGGTGGGCTACACCTTC

j_call: TRBJ2-5
d_call: NA
v_call: TRBV20-1
clone_size: NA
cdr3_length: 14
cdr3_aa: CSAGKIQGGETQYF
cdr3_nt: TGCAGTGCTGGCAAGATACAGGGAGGGGAGACCCAGTACTTC

j_call: TRBJ1-1
d_call: TRBD1
v_call: TRBV9
clone_size: NA
cdr3_length: 13
cdr3_aa: CASSVVEGAEAFF
cdr3_nt: TGTGCCAGCAGCGTAGTGGAGGGGGCCGAAGCTTTCTTT

j_call: TRBJ2-1
d_call: NA
v_call: TRBV20-1
clone_size: NA
cdr3_length: 15
cdr3_aa: CSAWGRGTSYNERFF
cdr3_nt: NA

j_call: TRBJ2-1
d_call: NA
v_call: TRBV15
clone_size: few
cdr3_length: 16
cdr3_aa: CATSMSRGEGSNEQFF
cdr3_nt: TGTGCCACCAGCATGAGCAGGGGGGAGGGGTCCAATGAGCAGTTCTTC

j_call: TRBJ1-2
d_call: NA
v_call: TRBV15
clone_size: NA
cdr3_length: 13
cdr3_aa: CATSTQGWYGYTF
cdr3_nt: TGTGCCACCAGCACCCAGGGCTGGTATGGCTACACCTTC

j_call: TRBJ1-1
d_call: NA
v_call: TRBV7-9
clone_size: NA
cdr3_length: 15
cdr3_aa: CASSLGSLVGTEAFF
cdr3_nt: TGTGCCAGCAGCTTAGGGAGTTTGGTCGGCACTGAAGCTTTCTTT

j_call: TRBJ2-7
d_call: NA
v_call: TRBV21-1
clone_size: few
cdr3_length: 17
cdr3_aa: CASSKVTSGPNSYEQYF
cdr3_nt: TGTGCCAGCAGCAAAGTGACTAGCGGGCCGAACTCCTACGAGCAGTACTTC

j_call: TRBJ2-1
d_call: TRBD2
v_call: TRBV6-6
clone_size: NA
cdr3_length: 16
cdr3_aa: CVSSSQRVAGDNEQFF
cdr3_nt: TGTGTCAGCAGTTCCCAGAGGGTAGCGGGGGACAATGAGCAGTTCTTC

j_call: TRBJ2-3
d_call: TRBD1
v_call: TRBV20-1
clone_size: many
cdr3_length: 15
cdr3_aa: CSASSPGQKTDTQYF
cdr3_nt: TGCAGTGCTTCTTCCCCGGGACAGAAGACAGATACGCAGTATTTT

j_call: TRBJ2-3
d_call: NA
v_call: TRBV12-3/TRBV12-4
clone_size: NA
cdr3_length: 13
cdr3_aa: CASSFPLDPVQYF
cdr3_nt: TGTGCCAGCAGTTTCCCCCTCGACCCAGTGCAGTATTTT

j_call: TRBJ2-5
d_call: NA
v_call: TRBV7-9
clone_size: once
cdr3_length: 13
cdr3_aa: CASGGTSSREQYF
cdr3_nt: TGTGCCAGCGGGGGGACCTCCTCTCGGGAGCAGTACTTC

j_call: TRBJ2-1
d_call: TRBD2
v_call: TRBV5-1
clone_size: NA
cdr3_length: 17
cdr3_aa: CASSLAIREGPHNERFF
cdr3_nt: TGCGCCAGCAGCTTGGCCATCCGGGAGGGCCCCCACAATGAGCGGTTCTTC

j_call: TRBJ1-2
d_call: TRBD1
v_call: TRBV5-1
clone_size: many
cdr3_length: 13
cdr3_aa: CASSNDRGLGYTF
cdr3_nt: TGCGCCAGCAGCAACGACAGGGGGCTCGGCTACACCTTC

j_call: TRBJ1-1
d_call: NA
v_call: TRBV6-5
clone_size: NA
cdr3_length: 14
cdr3_aa: CASSSRPYYTEAFF
cdr3_nt: TGTGCCAGCAGTTCCAGGCCTTACTACACTGAAGCTTTCTTT

j_call: TRBJ1-1
d_call: NA
v_call: TRBV20-1
clone_size: NA
cdr3_length: 14
cdr3_aa: CSARDSGTPHEAFF
cdr3_nt: TGCAGTGCTAGAGACAGCGGGACACCTCATGAAGCTTTCTTT

j_call: TRBJ1-1
d_call: NA
v_call: TRBV30
clone_size: NA
cdr3_length: 13
cdr3_aa: CAWREHRNTEAFF
cdr3_nt: TGTGCCTGGAGGGAGCATAGGAACACTGAAGCTTTCTTT

j_call: TRBJ2-3
d_call: TRBD2
v_call: TRBV5-1
clone_size: few
cdr3_length: 21
cdr3_aa: CASSRSPGSTGAGDSTDTQYF
cdr3_nt: TGCGCCAGCAGCCGTTCTCCCGGGAGTACAGGAGCGGGGGATAGCACAGATACGCAGTATTTT

j_call: TRBJ2-3
d_call: NA
v_call: TRBV9
clone_size: once
cdr3_length: 17
cdr3_aa: CASSDGLTLTSTDTQYF
cdr3_nt: TGTGCCAGCAGCGATGGACTGACACTAACTAGCACAGATACGCAGTATTTT

j_call: TRBJ2-1
d_call: NA
v_call: TRBV5-1
clone_size: many
cdr3_length: 16
cdr3_aa: CASSLDSGSSYNEQFF
cdr3_nt: TGCGCCAGCAGCTTGGATTCGGGGAGCTCCTACAATGAGCAGTTCTTC

j_call: TRBJ1-3
d_call: NA
v_call: TRBV7-9
clone_size: NA
cdr3_length: 14
cdr3_aa: CASTRWEEENTIYF
cdr3_nt: TGTGCCAGCACCCGGTGGGAGGAAGAAAACACCATATATTTT

j_call: TRBJ2-1
d_call: TRBD2
v_call: TRBV2
clone_size: NA
cdr3_length: 14
cdr3_aa: CASTLLAGGNEQFF
cdr3_nt: TGTGCCAGCACCCTTCTGGCGGGGGGGAATGAGCAGTTCTTC

j_call: TRBJ1-2
d_call: TRBD1
v_call: TRBV5-1
clone_size: NA
cdr3_length: 14
cdr3_aa: CASSLEGQPTGYTF
cdr3_nt: TGCGCCAGCAGCTTGGAGGGACAGCCTACGGGCTACACCTTC

j_call: TRBJ1-2
d_call: NA
v_call: TRBV19
clone_size: NA
cdr3_length: 15
cdr3_aa: CAGSASRNRNYGYTF
cdr3_nt: TGTGCCGGTAGTGCCTCACGGAACAGAAACTATGGCTACACCTTC

j_call: TRBJ2-7
d_call: TRBD2
v_call: TRBV6-2/TRBV6-3
clone_size: NA
cdr3_length: 13
cdr3_aa: CASRYSGGYEQYF
cdr3_nt: TGTGCCAGCAGGTACTCGGGGGGCTACGAGCAGTACTTC

j_call: TRBJ1-2
d_call: TRBD1
v_call: TRBV7-9
clone_size: NA
cdr3_length: 17
cdr3_aa: CASLSRDRDHSYYGYTF
cdr3_nt: TGTGCCAGCCTATCCCGGGACAGGGACCACTCTTACTATGGCTACACCTTC

j_call: TRBJ1-1
d_call: NA
v_call: TRBV6-5
clone_size: few
cdr3_length: 13
cdr3_aa: CASRLVSGTEAFF
cdr3_nt: TGTGCCAGCAGGCTTGTTTCGGGGACTGAAGCTTTCTTT

j_call: TRBJ2-2
d_call: NA
v_call: TRBV6-6
clone_size: NA
cdr3_length: 15
cdr3_aa: CASSEAGSDAGELFF
cdr3_nt: TGTGCCAGCAGCGAGGCAGGGTCAGACGCCGGGGAGCTGTTTTTT

j_call: TRBJ2-7
d_call: TRBD2
v_call: TRBV7-9
clone_size: NA
cdr3_length: 16
cdr3_aa: CASSLTGLADSYEQYF
cdr3_nt: TGTGCCAGCAGCTTAACGGGACTAGCGGACTCCTACGAGCAGTACTTC

j_call: TRBJ1-1
d_call: NA
v_call: TRBV12-3/TRBV12-4
clone_size: NA
cdr3_length: 14
cdr3_aa: CASSLRGQREEAFF
cdr3_nt: TGTGCCAGCAGTTTAAGAGGACAGAGGGAAGAAGCTTTCTTT

j_call: TRBJ2-4
d_call: TRBD2
v_call: TRBV3-1
clone_size: NA
cdr3_length: 14
cdr3_aa: CASARSGRENIQYF
cdr3_nt: TGTGCCAGCGCCCGATCCGGGAGGGAAAACATTCAGTACTTC

j_call: TRBJ2-1
d_call: TRBD2
v_call: TRBV29-1
clone_size: many
cdr3_length: 12
cdr3_aa: CSFGTSDNEQFF
cdr3_nt: TGCAGTTTTGGGACTAGTGACAATGAGCAGTTCTTC

j_call: TRBJ1-1
d_call: NA
v_call: TRBV30
clone_size: NA
cdr3_length: 15
cdr3_aa: CAWSGAAALNTEAFF
cdr3_nt: TGTGCCTGGAGTGGGGCCGCGGCTCTGAACACTGAAGCTTTCTTT

j_call: TRBJ2-1
d_call: TRBD2
v_call: TRBV29-1
clone_size: NA
cdr3_length: 16
cdr3_aa: CSGQGGGRGEYNEQFF
cdr3_nt: TGCAGCGGCCAAGGGGGAGGGCGGGGGGAGTACAATGAGCAGTTCTTC

j_call: TRBJ2-5
d_call: NA
v_call: TRBV6-1
clone_size: NA
cdr3_length: 15
cdr3_aa: CASSEGLRAQETQYF
cdr3_nt: TGTGCCAGCAGTGAAGGTTTGCGGGCCCAAGAGACCCAGTACTTC

j_call: TRBJ1-2
d_call: NA
v_call: TRBV29-1
clone_size: few
cdr3_length: 12
cdr3_aa: CSGGHLSYGYTF
cdr3_nt: TGCAGCGGGGGACATCTAAGCTATGGCTACACCTTC

j_call: TRBJ1-2
d_call: NA
v_call: TRBV20-1
clone_size: NA
cdr3_length: 14
cdr3_aa: CSANAQGEDYGYTF
cdr3_nt: TGCAGTGCCAACGCACAGGGCGAGGACTATGGCTACACCTTC